The clone carrying this T cell receptor beta chain has just a few counts. Its antigen is not known. The 5'RACE template-switching step produced TCR cDNA and added a universal primer site and UMIs. TCRdb re-analysed the 5' RACE reads in MiXCR, keeping a single row per CDR3 protein. In the table there are approximately 300,000 distinct CDR3 sequences, around 6.8% of which are singletons. Trimming took off 2 bases at V and 5 bases at J, with 15 bases between the two ends. This CDR3 contains 14 residues. The germline V gene has CDR1 DFQATT and CDR2 SNEGSKA (reference sequence). These data belong to a study of T cells after yellow fever vaccination. Findings and limits, study-wide: Primary-vaccination clones mostly resurfaced post-booster (around 96% CD4, roughly 90% CD8). Clonotypes found in both CD4 and CD8 compartments made up a small share. Abundant clonotypes from the bulk population could contaminate FACS-sorted repertoires.

The source is a man aged 18 to 35 who received the YFV17D yellow fever vaccine. Source: PBMCs, taken roughly 47 days after the first yellow fever vaccination. V is TRBV20-1 and J is TRBJ2-5, with a tentative D call TRBD2 (6 bases). The CDR3 spells CSARTPGGGETQYF. CDR3 in DNA: TGCAGTGCTAGAACCCCTGGGGGAGGCGAGACCCAGTACTTC.